This T cell receptor (beta chain) was recorded in a study of post-analysis software for immune sequencing data. Study results and limitations: Five or six TRBV segments, TRBV5-6, TRBV5-1 and TRBV20-1 among them, were found more frequent in patients than controls. A significant reduction in normalized Chao1 diversity was observed in multiple sclerosis patients versus controls.

Carried by the TCR beta cDNA libraries were unique molecular identifiers. TCRdb independently ran MiXCR on the PCR reads; one entry per CDR3 protein. Of 700,000 to 900,000 distinct CDR3 sequences in the sample, approximately 44% were seen once. On this clonotype: Its antigen is not identified.

CDR3 length equals 14 residues. With V trimmed by 6 bases and J by 2 bases, 5 bases remained unmatched. The chain recombines TRBV12-3 or TRBV12-4 with TRBJ2-3, with 7 bases lining up with TRBD2. This TCR derives from a girl aged 5 to 17 with multiple sclerosis. The sequencing input was blood. CDR3 in amino acids: CASSLADLTDTQYF. The CDR3 nucleotides read TGTGCCAGCAGCCTAGCGGATCTCACAGATACGCAGTATTTT.